This T cell receptor (beta chain) was sequenced in a study of PD-1 blockade in classical Hodgkin lymphoma. Sequencing was performed with immunoSEQ multiplex PCR; in TCRdb, only in-frame clones are kept and a portion is missing. The table has tens of thousands of clones, around 86% seen once. Worth noting for this clone: The antigen is not known.

CDR3 length: 13 amino acids. CDR1 and CDR2 (germline): SNHLY, FYNNEI. V lost 10 bases to trimming and J lost 4 bases, with 13 bases between them. Autologous stem cell transplantation was followed by relapse in every patient, and brentuximab vedotin exposure varied. Study-level findings and limits: A significant rise in TCR diversity by C4D1 was seen for CD4+ but not CD8+ cells.

The chain combines TRBV2 with TRBJ1-4; D possibly corresponds to TRBD1 (5 bases). The sequence derives from a human donor with classical Hodgkin lymphoma. The starting material was peripheral blood mononuclear cells (PBMCs), obtained at baseline. The CDR3 coding sequence is TGTGCCACCTCAGTGGGACTTAATGAAAAACTGTTTTTT. This translates into CATSVGLNEKLFF.